Below, one TCR beta chain is given with its context. This CDR3 has 15 residues. Germline V gene sequence: CDR1 SNHLY, CDR2 FYNNEI. Deletions cut 6 bases from V and 2 bases from J, with 14 bases between. This sample stems from a study of blood T cell repertoires in COVID-19. About the research overall: Samples representing acute and convalescent COVID-19 were sourced from the United States, Italy and Spain. PBMCs, B-cell-depleted T cells, or T cells were the source of the cDNA or gDNA that made up the material.

In the study's own analysis: Scientists estimated how many nucleated cells there were by amplifying reference gene primers. Sequencing was performed with immunoSEQ multiplex PCR; in TCRdb, only in-frame clones are kept and a portion is missing. The DNA was the basis for D and trimming; V, J and clone size are from that table. In the table there are 100,000 to 150,000 clones, approximately 84% of which are singletons. This TCR derives from a woman aged 80 or over with acute or convalescent COVID-19. Sequenced: peripheral blood. The chain employs TRBV2 and TRBJ1-5; D is perhaps TRBD1 (5 bases). CDR3 in amino acids: CASSETVIGNQPQHF. CDR3 DNA sequence: TGTGCCAGCAGCGAGACAGTAATCGGCAATCAGCCCCAGCATTTT.